These T cell receptor beta chains were read from a single sample in a study of metastatic and nonmetastatic thyroid tumors. TCRdb used MiXCR to call clones anew from the PCR reads. The sample lists some 21,000 clones; under 30% were seen once. The sample was tumor tissue. All receptors come from a male donor with papillary thyroid cancer or a benign thyroid nodule (not recorded which). Some clones in this sample may be carry-over from other donors' samples. Each CDR3 is given with its conserved first and last residue. D genes are given only for firm matches. Clone size is not always given. Where it is, it says once, few, many or a class for expanded clones.

clone size: NA
D gene: TRBD1
V gene: TRBV5-5
J gene: TRBJ2-7
CDR3 protein: CASSPGQGSNEQYF
CDR3 DNA: TGTGCCAGCTCACCGGGACAGGGGTCGAACGAGCAGTACTTC

clone size: NA
D gene: NA
V gene: TRBV28
J gene: TRBJ1-2
CDR3 protein: CASSLEQVPWYGYTF
CDR3 DNA: TGTGCCAGCAGTTTGGAGCAGGTCCCTTGGTACGGCTACACCTTC

clone size: many
D gene: TRBD2
V gene: TRBV3-1
J gene: TRBJ2-7
CDR3 protein: CASSMTSGKQYF
CDR3 DNA: TGTGCCAGCAGCATGACTAGCGGGAAGCAGTACTTC

clone size: few
D gene: NA
V gene: TRBV27
J gene: TRBJ2-7
CDR3 protein: CASSLRDYYEQYF
CDR3 DNA: TGTGCCAGCAGTTTAAGGGATTATTACGAGCAGTACTTC

clone size: few
D gene: NA
V gene: TRBV5-1
J gene: TRBJ2-5
CDR3 protein: CASATGYQETHYF
CDR3 DNA: TGCGCCAGTGCCACGGGTTATCAAGAGACCCATTACTTC

clone size: NA
D gene: NA
V gene: TRBV24-1
J gene: TRBJ2-2
CDR3 protein: CATSDGGVDTGELFF
CDR3 DNA: TGTGCCACCAGTGATGGTGGGGTGGACACCGGGGAGCTGTTTTTT

clone size: NA
D gene: TRBD2
V gene: TRBV18
J gene: TRBJ2-1
CDR3 protein: CASSPSSGDYNEQFF
CDR3 DNA: TGTGCCAGCTCACCATCTAGCGGGGACTACAATGAGCAGTTCTTC

clone size: many
D gene: TRBD2
V gene: TRBV4-1
J gene: TRBJ2-7
CDR3 protein: CASSHKRPSGRQYEQYF
CDR3 DNA: TGCGCCAGCAGCCATAAGAGGCCTAGCGGGAGGCAGTACGAGCAGTACTTC

clone size: NA
D gene: NA
V gene: TRBV20-1
J gene: TRBJ2-2
CDR3 protein: CSARLATNTGELFF
CDR3 DNA: TGCAGTGCTAGACTAGCTACGAACACCGGGGAGCTGTTTTTT

clone size: NA
D gene: NA
V gene: TRBV5-1
J gene: TRBJ1-4
CDR3 protein: CTSSSNPSKEELFF
CDR3 DNA: TGCACCAGCAGCTCGAACCCTAGCAAGGAAGAACTGTTTTTT

clone size: once
D gene: TRBD1
V gene: TRBV7-9
J gene: TRBJ2-7
CDR3 protein: CASSLQGELYEQYF
CDR3 DNA: TGTGCCAGCAGCTTACAGGGGGAGTTGTACGAGCAGTACTTC

clone size: NA
D gene: NA
V gene: TRBV6-1
J gene: TRBJ1-2
CDR3 protein: CASSESPIYGYTF
CDR3 DNA: TGTGCCAGCAGTGAGTCCCCCATTTATGGCTACACCTTC